Sequencing of this TCR beta chain was carried out in a study of T-cell reconstitution after alpha-beta-depleted transplantation in children. Whole-study results and caveats: T-cell counts and diversity were attributed mostly to newly produced T cells one year after transplant. The origin of alpha-beta T cells about two months after transplant was reportedly several hundred expanded graft clones.

This clonotype was recorded many times. Its antigen remains unidentified. The authors prepared the TCRbeta library with unique molecular identifiers. TCRdb independently ran MiXCR on the PCR reads; one entry per CDR3 protein. Of nearly 200,000 distinct CDR3 sequences detected, 6.3% appear once; the ten largest clones hold around 4.3%. This clonotype originated in a girl under three years old with combined immunodeficiency, due to receive a stem cell transplant. Specimen: PBMCs, collected before TCRalphabeta/CD19-depleted stem cell transplant.

CDR3 residues: CASSLGPTGAYGYTF. Here the CDR3 DNA reads TGCGCCAGCAGCTTGGGGCCGACAGGGGCCTACGGCTACACCTTC. The V and J genes are TRBV5-1 and TRBJ1-2; 8 nucleotides line up with TRBD1. The CDR3 has 15 amino acids. V gave up 0 bases and J gave up 8 bases; unmatched junction bases: 9. Per germline, CDR1 SGHRS and CDR2 YFSETQ. Based on the CDR3 plus reference TRBV5-1 and TRBJ1-2, the full variable domain is KAGVTQTPRYLIKTRGQQVTLSCSPISGHRSVSWYQQTPGQGLQFLFEYFSETQRNKGNFPGRFSGRQFSNSRSEMNVSTLELGDSALYLCASSLGPTGAYGYTFGSGTRLTVV.